Below, one TCR beta chain is given with its context. The CDR3 extends over 14 amino acids. Germline assignment: CDR1 KGHDR and CDR2 SFDVKD. V was trimmed by 3 bases and J by 7 bases, leaving 12 bases between them. Data came from immunoSEQ multiplex PCR; TCRdb stores just in-frame clones and leaves some out. This table has roughly 120,000 clones, around nine tenths appearing once. These data are taken from a study of T cell responses to AZD1222 COVID-19 vaccine. The V gene is TRBV24-1, the J gene TRBJ1-5; a weak D match, TRBD1 (5 bases). This clonotype was obtained from an adult who received the AZD1222 COVID-19 vaccine. Source: peripheral blood, taken 28 days after the second AZD1222 dose. The CDR3 nucleotides are TGTGCCACCAGTGATCAGGTCGAGGGGCAGCCCCAGCATTTT. It codes for CATSDQVEGQPQHF.